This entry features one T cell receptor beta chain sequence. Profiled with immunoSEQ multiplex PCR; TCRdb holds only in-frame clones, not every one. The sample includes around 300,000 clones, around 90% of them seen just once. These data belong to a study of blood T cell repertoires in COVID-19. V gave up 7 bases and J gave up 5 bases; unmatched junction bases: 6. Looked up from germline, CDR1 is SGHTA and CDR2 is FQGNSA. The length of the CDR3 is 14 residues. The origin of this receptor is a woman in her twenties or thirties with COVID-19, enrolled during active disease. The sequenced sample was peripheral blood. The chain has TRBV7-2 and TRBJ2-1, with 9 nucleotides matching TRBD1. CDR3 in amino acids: CASKGGQGDNEQFF. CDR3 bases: TGTGCCAGCAAAGGGGGACAGGGAGACAATGAGCAGTTCTTC.